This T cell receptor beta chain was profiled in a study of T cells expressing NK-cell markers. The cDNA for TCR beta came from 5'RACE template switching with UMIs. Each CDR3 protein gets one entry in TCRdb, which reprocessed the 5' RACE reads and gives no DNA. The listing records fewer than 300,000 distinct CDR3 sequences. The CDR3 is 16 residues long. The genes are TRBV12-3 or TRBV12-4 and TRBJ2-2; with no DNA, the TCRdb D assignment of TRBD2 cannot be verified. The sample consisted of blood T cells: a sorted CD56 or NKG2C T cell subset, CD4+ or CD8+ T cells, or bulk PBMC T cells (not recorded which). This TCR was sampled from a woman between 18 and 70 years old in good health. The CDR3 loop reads CASSPPTSGGGRELFF.